One and the same sample provided the 16 T cell receptor beta chains below, sequenced in a study of blood T cell repertoires in COVID-19. TCRdb's table, derived via immunoSEQ multiplex PCR, lists solely in-frame clones and lacks some. Of around 94,000 clones in the sample, roughly 90% were seen once. The sequenced material came from peripheral blood. The receptors here all came from an elderly man with acute or convalescent COVID-19.

The CDR3 bases are TGTGCCAGCAGTTACTTCTGGGAGAGCTACAATGAGCAGTTCTTC. It is translated as CASSYFWESYNEQFF. The chain combines TRBV6-5 with TRBJ2-1; TRBD2 might be the D (5 bases). This CDR3 is 15 amino acids long. Deletions cut 1 base from V and 3 bases from J, with 10 bases between. CDR1 MNHEY and CDR2 SVGAGI come from the germline V gene.

This rearrangement joins TRBV6-2 or TRBV6-3 to TRBJ1-1; D call uncertain. The germline gives CDR1 MNHEY, CDR2 SVGEGT. Trimming took 6 bases from V and 6 from J, leaving 20 bases between them. The CDR3 has 15 amino acids. For the CDR3, the DNA is TGTGCCAGCAGCCAAGGACTGACCCTTTCGGCTGAAGCTTTCTTT. It specifies CASSQGLTLSAEAFF.

This clone was recorded a few times. The genes are TRBV5-4 and TRBJ1-4, with D tentatively TRBD1 (5 bases). This CDR3 has 13 amino acids. V was clipped by 5 bases and J by 2 bases, with 7 bases between them. Germline CDR1 SGHNT, CDR2 YYREEE (reference sequence). For the CDR3, the DNA is TGTGCCAGCAGTAACAGGACTAATGAAAAACTGTTTTTT. Encoded protein: CASSNRTNEKLFF. The whole variable domain, remainder taken from reference TRBV5-4 and TRBJ1-4, is ETGVTQSPTHLIKTRGQQVTLRCSSQSGHNTVSWYQQALGQGPQFIFQYYREEENGRGNFPPRFSGLQFPNYSSELNVNALELDDSALYLCASSNRTNEKLFFGSGTQLSVL.

This clone has ten or more counts. The CDR3 region has the DNA TGTGCCAGCAGACTCGGGGCTAGCGGGAGCGACGAGCAGTACTTC. Amino acid sequence: CASRLGASGSDEQYF. The chain couples TRBV5-5 to TRBJ2-7, with 10 nucleotides matching TRBD2. CDR1 is SGHKS and CDR2 is YYEKEE in the germline V gene (reference sequence). The CDR3 spans 15 residues. With V trimmed by 5 bases and J by 5 bases, 10 bases remained unmatched.

The chain couples TRBV28 to TRBJ2-1; 10 nucleotides line up with TRBD2. V lost 5 bases to trimming and J lost 10 bases; unmatched junction nucleotides: 20. This CDR3 region has 18 residues. The V gene's germline CDR1 is MDHEN and CDR2 SYDVKM. CDR3 DNA: TGTGCCAGCAGTGGGATTTATGGTGGACTAGCGGAAGCAAGGGAGCAGTTCTTC. Translation: CASSGIYGGLAEAREQFF.

The chain uses TRBV19 and TRBJ1-2; TRBD1 matches at 9 bases. The CDR3 has 13 amino acids. The germline V gene has CDR1 LNHDA and CDR2 SQIVND (reference sequence). The ends lost 4 bases at V and 5 bases at J; junction bases unmatched: 2. The CDR3 sequence is CASSTGQGYGYTF. For the CDR3, the DNA is TGTGCCAGTAGTACAGGACAGGGGTATGGCTACACCTTC.

The chain joins TRBV7-2 to TRBJ2-5; TRBD2 agrees at 9 bases. The CDR3 totals 17 residues. Germline-derived CDR1 and CDR2 are SGHTA and FQGNSA. Trimming at V came to 5 bases and at J to 2 bases, leaving 12 bases not matched to a gene. CDR3 bases: TGTGCCAGCAGCCCAAGGATGCGGGGGGGTTTTCAAGAGACCCAGTACTTC. Translation gives CASSPRMRGGFQETQYF.

This clone has only one observation. The rearrangement uses TRBV6-1 and TRBJ1-6, with D perhaps matching TRBD1 (6 bases). This CDR3 has 15 amino acids. With 0 bases removed from V and 11 bases from J, the gap between germline ends came to 14 bases. Germline V gene sequence: CDR1 MNHNS, CDR2 SASEGT. The CDR3 loop reads CASSEARGIATPLHF. The CDR3 DNA follows: TGTGCCAGCAGTGAAGCCAGGGGAATAGCAACACCCCTCCACTTT.

J is TRBJ2-7 and V is TRBV7-2, with TRBD2 matching 10 bases. The V gene end was trimmed by 0 bases and the J gene end by 3 bases; junction bases not matched to a gene: 8. The CDR3 covers 17 residues. CDR1 and CDR2 from the germline V gene are SGHTA and FQGNSA. Here the CDR3 reads CASSLALAGAGGYEQYF. The CDR3 DNA reads as TGTGCCAGCAGCTTAGCTCTAGCGGGAGCAGGGGGCTACGAGCAGTACTTC.

The chain carries TRBV10-1 and TRBJ2-3; 8 bases are shared with TRBD1. The germline gives CDR1 WNHNN, CDR2 SYGVQD (reference sequence). With V trimmed by 5 bases and J by 3 bases, 25 bases remained unmatched. The CDR3 length is 21 residues. CDR3 DNA: TGCGCCAGCAGTTTCGGACAGGGCAAGACCCCCACCCAGGGCAAGACAGATACGCAGTATTTT. Its translation is CASSFGQGKTPTQGKTDTQYF.

The chain has TRBV27 and TRBJ1-2; D uncertain. This CDR3 spans 14 amino acids. CDR1 is MNHEY and CDR2 is SMNVEV in the germline V gene (reference sequence). The V and J ends lost 6 bases and 4 bases respectively, with 15 bases between them. The CDR3 loop is CASRPPGFLYGYTF. The CDR3 coding sequence is TGTGCCAGCAGGCCCCCGGGGTTCCTCTATGGCTACACCTTC.

This clone has more than one count but fewer than ten. The CDR3 is CASSGGHQNTEAFF. The CDR3 DNA reads TGTGCCAGCAGTGGGGGACACCAGAACACTGAAGCTTTCTTT. The V gene is TRBV2, the J gene TRBJ1-1, with D tentatively TRBD1 (6 bases). CDR3 length: 14 residues. CDR1 and CDR2 (germline): SNHLY, FYNNEI. V lost 4 bases and J lost 1, with 10 bases in between.

V and J are TRBV5-1 and TRBJ2-2, with 11 nucleotides matching TRBD2. CDR1 is SGHRS and CDR2 is YFSETQ in the germline V gene. V lost 8 bases to trimming and J lost 6 bases; unmatched junction nucleotides: 6. The CDR3 runs 14 residues. CDR3 amino acids: CASRLAGSAGELFF. Written as DNA, the CDR3 is TGCGCCAGTAGACTAGCGGGATCCGCCGGGGAGCTGTTTTTT.

This chain connects TRBV6-6 to TRBJ1-1; 7 nucleotides align to TRBD1. Germline trimming cut 2 bases from V and 3 bases from J; bases unmatched to any gene: 6. CDR1 is MNHNY and CDR2 is SVGAGI in the germline V gene (reference sequence). CDR3 length: 15 residues. CDR3 in amino acids: CASSYLSGGYTEAFF. The CDR3 nucleotides are TGTGCCAGCAGTTACCTGTCAGGGGGTTACACTGAAGCTTTCTTT.

This chain uses TRBV3-1 (or the pseudogene TRBV3-2) with TRBJ2-5; 8 positions agree with TRBD1. J gave up 5 bases and V 4 bases, and 6 bases lay outside the gene matches. This CDR3 contains 14 residues. The germline CDR1 and CDR2 sequences are LGHDT and YNNKEL (reference sequence). CDR3 sequence reads: CASSPRGQGETQYF. CDR3 in DNA: TGTGCCAGCAGCCCCAGGGGGCAGGGGGAGACCCAGTACTTC.

The J gene is TRBJ2-1, the V gene TRBV19, with D possibly being TRBD1 (6 bases). The CDR3 contains 15 residues. V was trimmed by 3 bases and J by 6 bases, leaving 15 bases between them. Germline CDR1 reads LNHDA; CDR2 reads SQIVND (reference sequence). This CDR3 is CASSIITGQVNEQFF. The CDR3 DNA is TGTGCCAGTAGTATCATCACGGGACAAGTCAATGAGCAGTTCTTC. The full variable domain, completed using reference TRBV19 and TRBJ2-1, is DGGITQSPKYLFRKEGQNVTLSCEQNLNHDAMYWYRQDPGQGLRLIYYSQIVNDFQKGDIAEGYSVSREKKESFPLTVTSAQKNPTAFYLCASSIITGQVNEQFFGPGTRLTVL.